This TCR beta chain was sequenced in a study of shared clonotypes between healthy human individuals. Germline lookup yields CDR1 SNHLY and CDR2 FYNNEI. Trimming at V came to 5 bases and at J to 4 bases, leaving 12 bases not matched to a gene. There are 17 residues in the CDR3. TCRdb's copy holds only in-frame clones and misses some; the assay was immunoSEQ multiplex PCR. Here the sample spans about 120,000 clones, 65% to 75% being singletons. The genes are TRBV2 and TRBJ2-7, with TRBD2 identical over 12 bases. The sequenced sample consisted of memory CD8+ T cells sorted from blood. Subset denoted: CD45RO+ cells pooled with CCR7-negative TemRA cells. This TCR was recovered from a woman aged 30 to 39 in good health. CDR3 in DNA: TGTGCCAGCAGTTCGACTAGCGGGAGACAAGCCGTTTACGAGCAGTACTTC. Residues: CASSSTSGRQAVYEQYF.